Listed here are 13 T cell receptor beta chains from one sample, sequenced in a study of blood T cell repertoires in COVID-19. The assay was immunoSEQ multiplex PCR, and TCRdb's table has in-frame clones only and misses some. The data show 300,000 to 400,000 clones, roughly 89% seen once. Sequencing input: peripheral blood. The receptors here all came from a man aged 25 to 40 with COVID-19, enrolled during active disease.

The V call is TRBV19, the J call TRBJ2-1; D gene uncertain. CDR1 LNHDA and CDR2 SQIVND come from the germline V gene (reference sequence). The CDR3 totals 14 residues. Trimming left V 0 bases short and J 9 bases short, with 12 bases between. The CDR3, as DNA: TGTGCCAGTAGTATAGATCGCGGCGTGAGTGAGCAGTTCTTC. Protein sequence: CASSIDRGVSEQFF.

This clone was recorded a few times. V is TRBV29-1 and J is TRBJ1-2; tentatively, D is TRBD1 (6 bases). Germline V gene sequence: CDR1 SQVTM, CDR2 ANQGSEA. V was cut by 1 base and J by 4 bases, with 13 bases left in between. This CDR3 has 14 amino acids. Here the CDR3 reads CSVEVDRTAYGYTF. CDR3 DNA sequence: TGCAGCGTTGAAGTAGATCGGACAGCCTATGGCTACACCTTC.

The V call is TRBV6-2 or TRBV6-3, the J call TRBJ1-5; 7 bases map to TRBD1. Germline CDR1 reads MNHEY; CDR2 reads SVGEGT. This CDR3 is 15 amino acids long. After removal of 4 bases from V and 2 bases from J, the junction contained 5 bases not matched to a gene. In nucleotides, the CDR3 is TGTGCCAGCAGTTTCTTCGGGACAGGCAATCAGCCCCAGCATTTT. Its translation is CASSFFGTGNQPQHF.

The chain is built from TRBV6-2 or TRBV6-3 and TRBJ2-3; D is unresolved. The CDR3 consists of 14 residues. CDR1 is MNHEY, CDR2 SVGEGT, per germline. Trimming pared 2 bases from V and 6 bases from J, leaving 12 bases between. For the CDR3, the DNA is TGTGCCAGCAGTTACCTGAACGACGGGGATACGCAGTATTTT. This sequence encodes CASSYLNDGDTQYF.

To note about this clone: In the same sample, other DNA sequences code for this CDR3. The chain is built from TRBV4-3 and TRBJ2-1; D is possibly TRBD2 (5 bases). This CDR3 has 15 amino acids. Germline V gives CDR1 LGHNA, CDR2 YSLEER. V shed 0 bases and J shed 0 bases, with 6 bases lying between them. The CDR3 sequence is CASSQDGSSYNEQFF. DNA of the CDR3: TGCGCCAGCAGCCAAGATGGGAGCTCCTACAATGAGCAGTTCTTC.

V gene TRBV5-4 combines with J gene TRBJ1-2; 7 bases fit TRBD1. Germline V gives CDR1 SGHNT, CDR2 YYREEE (reference sequence). With V trimmed by 7 bases and J by 8 bases, 14 bases remained unmatched. The CDR3 loop spans 14 amino acids. CDR3 nucleotides: TGTGCCAGCTCGTACCGGACAGGATTTAGCGGCTACACCTTC. Protein sequence: CASSYRTGFSGYTF.

The genes are TRBV27 and TRBJ1-4, with 7 bases matching TRBD1. The ends lost 9 bases at V and 11 bases at J; junction bases unmatched: 3. This CDR3 spans 10 amino acids. Germline lookup yields CDR1 MNHEY and CDR2 SMNVEV (reference sequence). The CDR3 DNA reads as TGTGCCAGTCCGGGACAGAAACTGTTTTTT. Translating it yields CASPGQKLFF.

The J gene is TRBJ2-5, the V gene TRBV19, with 11 bases lining up with TRBD2. CDR1 LNHDA and CDR2 SQIVND come from the germline V gene (reference sequence). The CDR3 contains 16 residues. Germline trimming cut 7 bases from V and 2 bases from J; bases unmatched to any gene: 9. Here the CDR3 reads CASTLTSGGWQETQYF. CDR3 bases: TGTGCCAGTACCTTAACTAGCGGGGGATGGCAAGAGACCCAGTACTTC.

The J gene is TRBJ1-2, the V gene TRBV5-1, with D possibly being TRBD1 (6 bases). In germline, CDR1 is SGHRS, CDR2 YFSETQ. V lost 4 bases, J lost 3 bases, and 13 bases lay in between. There are 14 residues in the CDR3. The chain's CDR3 is CASSPRTVYYGYTF. DNA of the CDR3: TGCGCCAGCAGCCCCCGGACAGTCTACTATGGCTACACCTTC.

The chain has TRBV5-6 and TRBJ2-5; 10 nucleotides align to TRBD1. The CDR3 spans 14 residues. CDR1 and CDR2 (germline): SGHDT, YYEEEE. V was clipped by 4 bases and J by 5 bases; unmatched bases: 5. As DNA, the CDR3 is TGTGCCAGCAGCAAGACAGGGGGCGGGGAGACCCAGTACTTC. It yields the protein CASSKTGGGETQYF.

The CDR3 spells CASSPRHSQGYEQYF. The CDR3 nucleotides are TGCGCCAGCAGCCCTAGACACAGTCAGGGGTACGAGCAGTACTTC. The chain recombines TRBV10-2 with TRBJ2-7; TRBD1 might be the D (6 bases). The CDR3 has 15 amino acids. The V gene lost 6 bases and the J gene lost 4 bases, with 19 bases spanning the gap. Germline V gene lookup returns CDR1 WSHSY and CDR2 SAAADI.

The gene calls are TRBV19 and TRBJ1-2, with D unresolved. Trimming removed 0 bases at V and 7 bases at J, with 15 bases between. The CDR3 totals 15 residues. Germline V gives CDR1 LNHDA, CDR2 SQIVND (reference sequence). The CDR3 loop is CASSIDSNVRGGYTF. CDR3 nucleotides: TGTGCCAGTAGTATAGATTCCAATGTCCGAGGTGGCTACACCTTC. Full variable domain (remainder filled in from reference TRBV19 and TRBJ1-2): DGGITQSPKYLFRKEGQNVTLSCEQNLNHDAMYWYRQDPGQGLRLIYYSQIVNDFQKGDIAEGYSVSREKKESFPLTVTSAQKNPTAFYLCASSIDSNVRGGYTFGSGTRLTVV.

The rearrangement links TRBV7-3 to TRBJ2-2; TRBD2 aligns across 10 bases. V shed 5 bases and J 6 bases; nucleotides not matched to a gene: 6. Germline lookup yields CDR1 SGHTA and CDR2 FQGTGA. CDR3 length: 15 residues. The CDR3 region has the DNA TGTGCCAGCAGCCCGAGCGGGAGGGCTTCCGGGGAGCTGTTTTTT. Protein product: CASSPSGRASGELFF.